Below, 17 T cell receptor beta chains from the same sample are listed, as sequenced in a study of control samples from healthy donors and cancer patients (dated by TCRdb to about 2020). The library came from the immunoSEQ multiplex PCR assay. Held by TCRdb, this immuneACCESS table contains in-frame sequences only and omits some clones. Under half of the omission traces to an unresolved V gene where checked; the cause of the rest is unknown. Present in this sample are over 75,000 clones, around four fifths of which were seen just once. Jointly, the top ten make up approximately 20% of the sample. Material for sequencing was blood. The receptors were sampled from a man younger than 40 in good health.

This chain links TRBV6-1 with TRBJ2-7; 10 nucleotides agree with TRBD1. The CDR3 has 15 amino acids. Trimming cost V 3 bases and J 5 bases; bases outside gene matches: 7. Germline V gene sequence: CDR1 MNHNS, CDR2 SASEGT. DNA of the CDR3: TGTGCCAGCAGTGAGTCGGAGACAGGGGGCCACGAGCAGTACTTC. This encodes CASSESETGGHEQYF.

V is TRBV19 and J is TRBJ1-6, with unresolved D. Germline V lookup: CDR1 LNHDA, CDR2 SQIVND (reference sequence). CDR3 length: 13 residues. V gave up 3 bases and J gave up 7 bases, with 7 bases separating them. The CDR3 sequence is CASSIKGNSPLHF. The CDR3 DNA is TGTGCCAGTAGTATCAAGGGCAATTCACCCCTCCACTTT.

This clone came up a few times. The chain uses TRBV29-1 and TRBJ1-2; D possibly corresponds to TRBD1 (5 bases). Germline CDR1 is SQVTM and CDR2 is ANQGSEA. The CDR3 is 12 residues long. The ends were cut back, 5 bases at V and 2 bases at J, with 9 bases in the middle. The CDR3 loop is CSVHRQNYGYTF. The CDR3 DNA is TGCAGCGTTCACCGACAGAACTATGGCTACACCTTC.

The chain links TRBV11-2 to TRBJ2-7; D unresolved. V gave up 2 bases and J gave up 2 bases, with 10 bases separating them. Per germline, CDR1 SGHAT and CDR2 FQNNGV. The CDR3 covers 14 residues. The CDR3 spells CASSLRVVAYEQYF. DNA of the CDR3: TGTGCCAGCAGCTTAAGGGTGGTGGCCTACGAGCAGTACTTC.

A note on this clone: One junction end disagrees with the germline gene, perhaps due to a read error. This sequence joins TRBV12-3 or TRBV12-4 and TRBJ1-5; no clear D gene. The CDR3 is 12 residues long. The CDR3 DNA reads as TGTGCCAGCGGTTTTGTGCCTCAGCCCCAGCATTTT. This translates into CASGFVPQPQHF.

The chain employs TRBV12-3 or TRBV12-4 and TRBJ1-5, with D maybe TRBD1 (6 bases). V lost 5 bases and J lost 6, with 11 bases in between. The CDR3 contains 13 residues. CDR3 bases: TGTGCCAGCAGTAGGGGGGCCGCTCAGCCCCAGCATTTT. It yields the protein CASSRGAAQPQHF.

The chain uses TRBV28 and TRBJ2-7; a possible D gene is TRBD1 (6 bases). With 6 bases removed from V and 3 bases from J, the gap between germline ends came to 12 bases. In germline, CDR1 is MDHEN, CDR2 SYDVKM. The CDR3 has 13 residues. The CDR3 loop is CASRVQQGYEQYF. CDR3 sequence (DNA): TGTGCCAGCAGAGTCCAACAGGGCTACGAGCAGTACTTC.

The chain couples TRBV3-1 (or the pseudogene TRBV3-2) to TRBJ1-4; 7 nucleotides align to TRBD1. From germline, CDR1 is LGHDT and CDR2 YNNKEL (reference sequence). This CDR3 comprises 14 residues. The ends lost 4 bases at V and 10 bases at J; junction bases unmatched: 9. CDR3 region: CASSLGQGGRKLFF. In nucleotides, the CDR3 is TGTGCCAGCAGCCTCGGGCAGGGGGGGAGAAAACTGTTTTTT.

The genes are TRBV19 and TRBJ2-6, with 8 nucleotides matching TRBD1. V was clipped by 7 bases and J by 4 bases; unmatched bases: 6. Germline V gene sequence: CDR1 LNHDA, CDR2 SQIVND (reference sequence). This CDR3 is built from 15 residues. CDR3 bases: TGTGCCAGTAACCGGGACAGGCCCGGGGCCAACGTCCTGACTTTC. This codes for CASNRDRPGANVLTF.

This chain joins TRBV5-1 and TRBJ1-6, with 8 bases identical to TRBD1. This CDR3 has 14 residues. J lost 9 bases, V lost 4 bases, and 6 bases had no gene match. Looked up from germline, CDR1 is SGHRS and CDR2 is YFSETQ. The CDR3 spells CASSIGQGPSPLHF. The CDR3 DNA follows: TGCGCCAGCAGCATTGGACAGGGACCTTCACCCCTCCACTTT.

The chain recombines TRBV2 with TRBJ2-7, with D maybe TRBD1 (6 bases). Trimming removed 4 bases at V and 3 bases at J, with 13 bases between. The CDR3 sequence is 14 residues long. Germline assignment: CDR1 SNHLY and CDR2 FYNNEI. In DNA form, the CDR3 reads TGTGCCAGCAGTGTACAGGGAAAGGGCTACGAGCAGTACTTC. Protein: CASSVQGKGYEQYF.

The chain employs TRBV7-9 and TRBJ1-1, with D uncertain. V gave up 1 base and J gave up 0 bases, with 9 bases separating them. Per the germline V gene, CDR1 is SEHNR and CDR2 is FQNEAQ (reference sequence). The CDR3 has 15 amino acids. CDR3 DNA sequence: TGTGCCAGCAGCTTAGAATTCGGGATGAACACTGAAGCTTTCTTT. This encodes CASSLEFGMNTEAFF.

This chain joins TRBV11-3 and TRBJ2-1; TRBD2 agrees at 9 bases. The V segment lost 5 bases and the J segment 9 bases; nucleotides outside the gene matches: 2. CDR1 and CDR2 from the germline V gene are SGHNT and YENEEA. CDR3 length: 12 amino acids. The CDR3 reads CASSAGGPEQFF. The CDR3 bases are TGTGCCAGCAGCGCGGGGGGGCCTGAGCAGTTCTTC.

The V call is TRBV10-3, the J call TRBJ2-1; D is possibly TRBD2 (6 bases). This CDR3 region has 15 residues. Trimming pared 4 bases from V and 4 bases from J, leaving 14 bases between. The germline gives CDR1 ENHRY, CDR2 SYGVKD. CDR3 bases: TGTGCCATCAGTGGGGACCGGGGGACGTACAATGAGCAGTTCTTC. Translating gives CAISGDRGTYNEQFF.

This clone showed up just once. The rearrangement uses TRBV28 and TRBJ1-5; TRBD1 might be the D (6 bases). Germline V gene sequence: CDR1 MDHEN, CDR2 SYDVKM. The CDR3 has 15 residues. Trimming shortened V by 3 bases and J by 3 bases, and 12 bases separated the two germline ends. CDR3 sequence (DNA): TGTGCCAGCAGTTTGGAAGACAGGCACAATCAGCCCCAGCATTTT. It codes for CASSLEDRHNQPQHF.

J is TRBJ2-2 and V is TRBV7-2; D is perhaps TRBD1 (5 bases). The CDR3 length is 14 residues. Looked up from germline, CDR1 is SGHTA and CDR2 is FQGNSA. Trimming removed 1 base at V and 6 bases at J, with 9 bases between. CDR3 DNA: TGTGCCAGCAGCTTAGGCAGGGCGGCCGGGGAGCTGTTTTTT. Translation gives CASSLGRAAGELFF.

The V call is TRBV5-6, the J call TRBJ2-3, with a tentative D call TRBD2 (6 bases). This CDR3 contains 14 residues. The germline V and J ends were trimmed by 3 bases and 8 bases, with 16 bases remaining between them. The V gene's germline CDR1 is SGHDT and CDR2 YYEEEE. DNA of the CDR3: TGTGCCAGCAGCTGGGGGAACGCGGGGACTACGCAGTATTTT. Translated, it gives CASSWGNAGTTQYF.